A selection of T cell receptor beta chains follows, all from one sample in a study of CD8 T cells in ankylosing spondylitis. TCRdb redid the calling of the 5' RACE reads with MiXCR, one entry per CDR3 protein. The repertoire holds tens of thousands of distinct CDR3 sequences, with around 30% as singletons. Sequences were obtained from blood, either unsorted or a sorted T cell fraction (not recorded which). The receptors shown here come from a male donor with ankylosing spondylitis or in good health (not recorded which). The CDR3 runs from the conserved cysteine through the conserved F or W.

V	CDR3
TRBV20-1	CSARGVGPGNTIYF
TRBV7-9	CASSLLPSGVGANVLTF
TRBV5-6	CASNSRDRVPEAFF
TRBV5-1	CASSLVTSSVADEKLFF
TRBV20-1	CSARNRGFLESQPQHF
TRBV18	CASSPTTVNTEAFF
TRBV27	CASSPLVGQPQHF
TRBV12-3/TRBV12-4	CASRRRDRDYGYTF
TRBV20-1	CSARGEEVAGYTDTQYF
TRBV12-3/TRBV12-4	CASSLALTALGYAYTF
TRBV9	CASSVGSLDNEQFF
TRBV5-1	CASTKQGQNQETQYF
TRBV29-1	CSAEGQMNTEAFF
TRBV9	CASSAQGIAYEQYF
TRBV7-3	CASSLDARLAGSRGTQYF
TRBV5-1	CASSSGLAVPDTQYF
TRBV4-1	CASSPFRDTGELFF
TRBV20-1	CSAGREGISEQFF
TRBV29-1	CSITQQGNTIYF
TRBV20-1	CSADSGRLGGEQFF
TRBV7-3	CASSFGGEGSPLHF
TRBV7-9	CASSLEGGLETQYF
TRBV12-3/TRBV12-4	CASSHTDTDTQYF
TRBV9	CASSVGLAGEASSYNEQFF
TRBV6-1	CASSDRLAGGLEQYF
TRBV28	CASRNRVSYNEQFF
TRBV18	CASSPRTAPPYIQYF
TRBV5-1	CASSLAAAVGNEQFF
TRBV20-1	CSGGGRSYGYTF
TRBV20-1	CSASSRVEGSDEQYF
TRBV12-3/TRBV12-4	CASRSDLAGVNEKLFF
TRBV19	CASSIADRSAYTF
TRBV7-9	CASSQRDRAYEQYF
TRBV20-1	CSANPRLYQETQYF
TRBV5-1	CASSLAIGPNTEAFF
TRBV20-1	CSAPSGRLLDPDTQYF
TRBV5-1	CASSPRDSYEQYF
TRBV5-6	CASSLNYEQYF
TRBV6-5	CASSYATGQGGSPLHF
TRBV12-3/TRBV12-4	CASSSSLTEAFF
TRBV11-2	CASSSRLAGVNEQFF
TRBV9	CASSVASGTEINTEAFF
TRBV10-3	CAIRRDIFTDTQYF
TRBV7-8	CASSLAYTYNEQFF
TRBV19	CASSIANRANTEAFF
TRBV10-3	CAILQDTEAFF
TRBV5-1	CASSLDSPAGVDEQFF
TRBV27	CASSLFPGQETQYF
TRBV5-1	CASSTGTVQENGYTF
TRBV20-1	CSARGAGGTYEQYF
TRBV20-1	CSAPNRDRSYNEQFF
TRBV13	CASSLERASSPLHF
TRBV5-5	CASSPTPASGYNEQFF
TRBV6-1	CASSLASQLDTQYF
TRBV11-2	CASSQDRGGTEAFF
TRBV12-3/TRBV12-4	CASSLTTGEGQYF
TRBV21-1	CASSSWTGKETQYF
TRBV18	CASSPDIGTGNGYTF
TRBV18	CASSPRPGASTDTQYF